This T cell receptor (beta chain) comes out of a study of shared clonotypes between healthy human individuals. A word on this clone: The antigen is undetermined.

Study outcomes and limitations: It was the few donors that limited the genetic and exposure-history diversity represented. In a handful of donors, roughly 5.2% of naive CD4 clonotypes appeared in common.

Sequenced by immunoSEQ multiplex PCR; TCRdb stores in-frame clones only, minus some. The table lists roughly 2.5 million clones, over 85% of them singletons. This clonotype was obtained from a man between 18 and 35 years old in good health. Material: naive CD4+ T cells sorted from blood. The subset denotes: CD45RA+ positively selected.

This CDR3 is CATRLAGGPGGGDTQYF. In DNA, the CDR3 is TGTGCCACAAGACTAGCGGGAGGGCCAGGGGGCGGAGATACGCAGTATTTT. This chain joins TRBV10-3 and TRBJ2-3, with 14 bases matching TRBD2. The CDR3 totals 17 residues. Germline CDR1 reads ENHRY; CDR2 reads SYGVKD. V shed 10 bases and J 5 bases; nucleotides not matched to a gene: 14.